This note documents a single T cell receptor beta chain sequence. Its antigen is unidentified. Germline lookup yields CDR1 MDHEN and CDR2 SYDVKM. V gave up 4 bases and J gave up 2 bases; unmatched junction bases: 6. The CDR3 runs to 15 residues. The data were produced by immunoSEQ multiplex PCR, yet TCRdb's version contains in-frame clones alone and is incomplete. In the table there are roughly 15,000 clones, approximately 69% of which are singletons. The sample belongs to a study of PD-1 blockade in classical Hodgkin lymphoma. Study findings and constraints: Why repertoires differed is undefined; disease activity or prior therapy possibly contributed. It was among complete responders that baseline diversity resembled that of newly diagnosed patients.

Following autologous stem cell transplantation, relapse occurred in every patient, and exposure to brentuximab vedotin varied. The input for sequencing was peripheral blood mononuclear cells (PBMCs), taken before the second cycle of nivolumab. This rearrangement joins TRBV28 to TRBJ1-2, with 8 bases that match TRBD1. This clonotype originated in a human donor with classical Hodgkin lymphoma. The CDR3 DNA reads TGTGCCAGCAGTTATCCCACAGGGGGGAACTATGGCTACACCTTC. Protein: CASSYPTGGNYGYTF.